The 6 T cell receptor beta chains reported below all come from one sample, sequenced in a study of blood T cell repertoires in COVID-19 (dated by TCRdb to the early 2020s). Libraries were prepared through the immunoSEQ multiplex PCR assay. TCRdb stores this immuneACCESS table with in-frame sequences only. Part of the clones is absent; in the studies checked, under half of the shortfall reflects unresolved V genes, and no reason is known for the rest. In all, the sample holds about 63,000 clones, and about 74% of those were seen once. The ten largest make up 28% of the sample. What was sequenced was peripheral blood. These receptors were taken from a woman of 80 years or more with acute or convalescent COVID-19.

This chain links TRBV30 with TRBJ1-3, with 8 positions matching TRBD1. V shed 8 bases and J 4 bases; nucleotides not matched to a gene: 10. Germline CDR1 and CDR2: GTSNPN and SVGIG (reference sequence). CDR3 length: 14 amino acids. The CDR3 here is CARHDRGRGNTIYF. Here the CDR3 DNA reads TGTGCCCGACACGACAGGGGTAGAGGAAACACCATATATTTT. Supplemented by reference TRBV30 and TRBJ1-3, the full variable domain reads SQTIHQWPATLVQPVGSPLSLECTVEGTSNPNLYWYRQAAGRGLQLLFYSVGIGQISSEVPQNLSASRPQDRQFILSSKKLLLSDSGFYLCARHDRGRGNTIYFGEGSWLTVV.

DNA for the CDR3: TGTGCCAGCAGACTAGCGGGGGCCACAGATACGCAGTATTTT. Translating it yields CASRLAGATDTQYF. The genes are TRBV27 and TRBJ2-3; 11 bases align to TRBD2. CDR3 length equals 14 residues. Germline V CDR1 and CDR2: MNHEY, SMNVEV (reference sequence). The trim removed 6 bases at V and 2 bases at J, leaving 1 base unmatched.

The rearrangement uses TRBV14 and TRBJ2-6, with D possibly being TRBD2 (6 bases). The CDR3 has 19 residues. V lost 0 bases to trimming and J lost 0 bases, with 15 bases between them. Germline V gene sequence: CDR1 SGHDN, CDR2 FVKESK. CDR3 nucleotides: TGTGCCAGCAGCCAAGATCGGCGGGGAAGATACTCTGGGGCCAACGTCCTGACTTTC. Translated, it gives CASSQDRRGRYSGANVLTF. The full variable domain, in which reference TRBV14 and TRBJ2-6 provide the parts outside the CDR3, is EAGVTQFPSHSVIEKGQTVTLRCDPISGHDNLYWYRRVMGKEIKFLLHFVKESKQDESGMPNNRFLAERTGGTYSTLKVQPAELEDSGVYFCASSQDRRGRYSGANVLTFGAGSRLTVL.

This chain uses TRBV5-8 with TRBJ2-5; 7 bases line up with TRBD2. Trimming at V came to 5 bases and at J to 4 bases, leaving 5 bases not matched to a gene. Germline CDR1 and CDR2: SGHTS and YDEGEE. The CDR3 spans 13 residues. The CDR3 DNA is TGTGCCAGCAGTAGGACTAGTGGAGAGACCCAGTACTTC. It translates to CASSRTSGETQYF. Together with reference TRBV5-8 and TRBJ2-5, the CDR3 gives the full variable domain: EAGVTQSPTHLIKTRGQQATLRCSPISGHTSVYWYQQALGLGLQFLLWYDEGEERNRGNFPPRFSGRQFPNYSSELNVNALELEDSALYLCASSRTSGETQYFGPGTRLLVL.

This clone was observed a handful of times. The V call is TRBV29-1, the J call TRBJ2-7, with 14 positions matching TRBD2. V gave up 3 bases and J gave up 4 bases; unmatched junction bases: 2. Germline CDR1 is SQVTM and CDR2 is ANQGSEA. CDR3 length: 14 amino acids. For the CDR3, the DNA is TGCAGCGTTGACGGGACTAGCGGGAGATACGAGCAGTACTTC. The encoded protein is CSVDGTSGRYEQYF.

The chain has TRBV28 and TRBJ1-1; no firm D call. This CDR3 is built from 12 residues. Germline-derived CDR1 and CDR2 are MDHEN and SYDVKM. V was shortened by 5 bases and J by 11 bases, with 15 bases between the two germline ends. CDR3 nucleotide sequence: TGTGCCAGCAGTGCCGGACTAAGTGAGGCTTTCTTT. This codes for CASSAGLSEAFF.